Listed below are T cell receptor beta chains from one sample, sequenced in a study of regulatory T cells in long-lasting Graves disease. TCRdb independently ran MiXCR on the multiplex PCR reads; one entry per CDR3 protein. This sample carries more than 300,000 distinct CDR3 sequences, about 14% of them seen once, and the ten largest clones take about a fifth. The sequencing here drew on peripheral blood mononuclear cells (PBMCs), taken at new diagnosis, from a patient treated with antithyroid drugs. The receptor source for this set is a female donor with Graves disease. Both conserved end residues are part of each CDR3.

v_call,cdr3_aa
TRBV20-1,CSASATDGNNNQPQHF
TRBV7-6,CASSLALGGRTPLHF
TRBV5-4,CASSLLSGRQGADTQYF
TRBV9,CASSAQGYGTDTQYF
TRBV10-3,CATKQGGTGANVLTF
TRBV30,CACGPWLANTGELFF
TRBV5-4,CASSLTGTGASGYTF
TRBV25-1,CASSEYAANKGYTF
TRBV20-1,CSARPTNNEQFF
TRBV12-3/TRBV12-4,CASSLVAGDNTF
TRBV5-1,CASSYFGQHNTEAFF
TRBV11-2,CASSSGQLSTDTQYF
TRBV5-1,CASSSRDTSHEQYF
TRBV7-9,CASSLIGDQEAFF
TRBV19,CASSITGRDSPLHF
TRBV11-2,CASSSRGGRAEGAPDTQYF
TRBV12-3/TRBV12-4,CASSIRRGAEAFF
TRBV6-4,CATHRDNKRYEQYF
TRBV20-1,CSARGSRGGFYNEQFF
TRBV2,CASNEAMNTEAFF
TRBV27,CASSLRGAAWNEQFF
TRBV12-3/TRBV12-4,CASTRTEQPQHF
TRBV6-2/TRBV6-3,CASPRGDDSSPSTDTQYF
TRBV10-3,CAVQGTSGNTIYF
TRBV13,CASSLGDLHTDTQYF
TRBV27,CASSFNSGPYEQYF
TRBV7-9,CASSFGLAGPYNEQFF
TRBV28,CASSLERMNTGELFF
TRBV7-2,CASSLAGAADTQYF
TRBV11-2,CASSYAVGGGTEAFF
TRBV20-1,CSARDRGENHPYEQYF
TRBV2,CASSVLPRGTDTQYF
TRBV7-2,CASSPQWGVLYGYTF
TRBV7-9,CASSFGQWWDEQFF
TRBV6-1,CASSERSGNTIYF
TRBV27,CASSFLSEGLKTQYF
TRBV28,CASSRPGLQRISQYF
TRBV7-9,CASSHGSSTYEQYF
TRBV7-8,CASSATTGNTEAFF
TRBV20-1,CSAPGRAGRTDTQYF
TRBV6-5,CASSYYKGPISAQETQYF
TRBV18,CASSPRESTYNEQFF
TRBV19,CASSFPWRENYGYTF
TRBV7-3,CASSPYGTLGDTQYF
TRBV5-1,CASSLGGSGNTIYF
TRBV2,CASSQDRGSYNEQFF
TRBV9,CASSPEGGSDTGELFF
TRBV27,CASSLHYRSSSYNSPLHF
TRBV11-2,CASSLGLTTF
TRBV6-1,CASSDRVGELFF
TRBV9,CASSVGSPSGSQQYF
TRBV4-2,CASSDNRDPYNEQFF
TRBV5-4,CASSLTGASTDTQYF
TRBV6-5,CASSYLGGYYGYTF
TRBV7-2,CASSLAVRPNEKLFF
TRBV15,CATSRMGQQETQYF
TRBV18,CASSPDREKLFF
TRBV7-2,CASSLAVGGKSDTQYF